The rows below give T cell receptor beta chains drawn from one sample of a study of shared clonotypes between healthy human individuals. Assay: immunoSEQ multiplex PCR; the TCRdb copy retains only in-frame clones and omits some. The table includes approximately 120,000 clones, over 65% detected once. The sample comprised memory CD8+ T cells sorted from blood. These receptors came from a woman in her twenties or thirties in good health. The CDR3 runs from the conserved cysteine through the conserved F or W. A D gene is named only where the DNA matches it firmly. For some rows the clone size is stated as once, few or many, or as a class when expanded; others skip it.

cdr3_aa: CASSQDIGASGGEQYF
cdr3_nt: TGTGCCAGCAGCCAAGATATCGGGGCTAGCGGTGGCGAGCAGTACTTC
d_call: TRBD2
clone_size: NA
j_call: TRBJ2-7
v_call: TRBV14

cdr3_aa: CASSQDRGTSYGTDTQYF
cdr3_nt: TGCGCCAGCAGCCAAGATCGGGGGACTAGCTATGGCACAGATACGCAGTATTTT
d_call: TRBD2
clone_size: NA
j_call: TRBJ2-3
v_call: TRBV4-1

cdr3_aa: CASSRTSSEQFF
cdr3_nt: TGTGCCAGCTCACGGACTAGCAGCGAGCAGTTCTTC
d_call: TRBD2
clone_size: NA
j_call: TRBJ2-1
v_call: TRBV18

cdr3_aa: CASSLGPYLAGEDTQYF
cdr3_nt: TGTGCCAGCAGCTTAGGGCCCTACTTAGCGGGAGAAGATACGCAGTATTTT
d_call: TRBD2
clone_size: NA
j_call: TRBJ2-3
v_call: TRBV7-7

cdr3_aa: CASSQDFPGRTDTQYF
cdr3_nt: TGTGCCAGCAGCCAAGATTTTCCAGGGCGCACAGATACGCAGTATTTT
d_call: NA
clone_size: NA
j_call: TRBJ2-3
v_call: TRBV14

cdr3_aa: CASSQAGAVYNEQFF
cdr3_nt: TGCGCCAGCAGCCAAGCAGGGGCGGTCTACAATGAGCAGTTCTTC
d_call: NA
clone_size: NA
j_call: TRBJ2-1
v_call: TRBV4-1

cdr3_aa: CASSEGSREGIYEQFF
cdr3_nt: TGTGCCAGCAGTGAAGGTTCCCGGGAGGGCATCTATGAGCAGTTCTTC
d_call: TRBD2
clone_size: few
j_call: TRBJ2-1
v_call: TRBV25-1

cdr3_aa: CASSVGGASDTQYF
cdr3_nt: TGTGCCAGCAGCGTAGGCGGGGCCTCAGATACGCAGTATTTT
d_call: NA
clone_size: NA
j_call: TRBJ2-3
v_call: TRBV9

cdr3_aa: CASSQDMENTEAFF
cdr3_nt: TGTGCCAGCAGCCAAGATATGGAGAACACTGAAGCTTTCTTT
d_call: NA
clone_size: NA
j_call: TRBJ1-1
v_call: TRBV4-2

cdr3_aa: CASSTGLASATGELFF
cdr3_nt: TGTGCCAGCAGTACCGGGTTAGCATCGGCCACCGGGGAGCTGTTTTTT
d_call: NA
clone_size: NA
j_call: TRBJ2-2
v_call: TRBV27

cdr3_aa: CASSQDSYSNQPQHF
cdr3_nt: TGTGCCAGCAGCCAGGACAGTTATAGCAATCAGCCCCAGCATTTT
d_call: NA
clone_size: NA
j_call: TRBJ1-5
v_call: TRBV6-5

cdr3_aa: CASSLPPPGLEVGELFF
cdr3_nt: TGTGCCAGCAGTTTACCCCCCCCGGGACTAGAGGTCGGGGAGCTGTTTTTT
d_call: TRBD2
clone_size: NA
j_call: TRBJ2-2
v_call: TRBV27

cdr3_aa: CATRRHLGLAGGYNEQFF
cdr3_nt: TGTGCCACCAGACGACACCTGGGACTAGCGGGAGGCTACAATGAGCAGTTCTTC
d_call: TRBD2
clone_size: NA
j_call: TRBJ2-1
v_call: TRBV19